A selection of T cell receptor beta chains follows, all from one sample in a study of shared clonotypes between healthy human individuals. Produced via immunoSEQ multiplex PCR; TCRdb's table is partial and in-frame only. Counted here are about 990,000 clones, 75% to 85% occurring once; the ten biggest clones make up 0.6% to 0.7%. The specimen sequenced was memory CD4+ T cells from PBMCs. All receptors come from a man aged 18 to 29 in good health. Some clones in this sample may be carry-over from other donors' samples. CDR3s include the opening cysteine and the closing phenylalanine or tryptophan. The D gene is left open where the match is weak. The size field is filled for only some rows; it gives once, few, many or a size class.

CDR3aa: CASSLVRQGGLNTEAFF
CDR3nt: TGTGCCAGCAGCTTGGTGAGACAGGGGGGCTTGAACACTGAAGCTTTCTTT
abundance: .
j_gene: TRBJ1-1
v_gene: TRBV5-5
d_gene: TRBD1

CDR3aa: CASSPSGRENYEQYF
CDR3nt: TGTGCCAGCAGCCCTAGCGGGAGGGAAAACTACGAGCAGTACTTC
abundance: .
j_gene: TRBJ2-7
v_gene: TRBV14
d_gene: TRBD2

CDR3aa: CASSEEWGGPLGNQPQHF
CDR3nt: TGTGCCAGCAGTGAAGAATGGGGGGGCCCTTTGGGCAATCAGCCCCAGCATTTT
abundance: .
j_gene: TRBJ1-5
v_gene: TRBV6-1
d_gene: .

CDR3aa: CASRRWLADPYEQYF
CDR3nt: TGTGCCAGTAGACGGTGGCTAGCGGATCCCTACGAGCAGTACTTC
abundance: .
j_gene: TRBJ2-7
v_gene: TRBV19
d_gene: TRBD2

CDR3aa: CACVRDSSYEQYF
CDR3nt: TGTGCCTGCGTCCGGGACAGCTCCTACGAGCAGTACTTC
abundance: .
j_gene: TRBJ2-7
v_gene: TRBV30
d_gene: TRBD1

CDR3aa: CASSDRERYQPQHF
CDR3nt: TGTGCCAGCAGTGATAGGGAACGGTATCAGCCCCAGCATTTT
abundance: .
j_gene: TRBJ1-5
v_gene: TRBV6-1
d_gene: .

CDR3aa: CATSRDKPRPTGELFF
CDR3nt: TGTGCCACCAGCAGAGATAAACCTAGACCCACCGGGGAGCTGTTTTTT
abundance: many
j_gene: TRBJ2-2
v_gene: TRBV15
d_gene: .

CDR3aa: CATRAVNNLSGYTF
CDR3nt: TGTGCCACGCGCGCAGTAAACAACCTCTCTGGCTACACCTTC
abundance: .
j_gene: TRBJ1-2
v_gene: TRBV28
d_gene: .

CDR3aa: CASSFKGFGTASRWDEQFF
CDR3nt: TGTGCCAGCAGTTTTAAAGGATTTGGGACAGCATCCCGGTGGGATGAGCAGTTCTTC
abundance: many
j_gene: TRBJ2-1
v_gene: TRBV27
d_gene: TRBD1

CDR3aa: CSGGQATDTQYF
CDR3nt: TGCAGCGGGGGACAGGCCACAGATACGCAGTATTTT
abundance: once
j_gene: TRBJ2-3
v_gene: TRBV29-1
d_gene: TRBD1

CDR3aa: CSVLLNPTGLQETQYF
CDR3nt: TGCAGCGTCTTACTTAACCCTACCGGACTTCAAGAGACCCAGTACTTC
abundance: .
j_gene: TRBJ2-5
v_gene: TRBV29-1
d_gene: .

CDR3aa: CASSTGGLGEQFF
CDR3nt: TGTGCCAGCAGCACAGGGGGCCTAGGAGAGCAGTTCTTC
abundance: few
j_gene: TRBJ2-1
v_gene: TRBV7-3
d_gene: TRBD1

CDR3aa: CASSFSLAGASYNEQFF
CDR3nt: TGCGCCAGCAGCTTCTCGCTAGCGGGGGCCTCCTACAATGAGCAGTTCTTC
abundance: .
j_gene: TRBJ2-1
v_gene: TRBV5-1
d_gene: TRBD2

CDR3aa: CASSEGSGRTGELFF
CDR3nt: TGTGCCAGCAGTGAAGGGAGCGGGAGAACCGGGGAGCTGTTTTTT
abundance: .
j_gene: TRBJ2-2
v_gene: TRBV6-4
d_gene: TRBD2

CDR3aa: CASREASGTYEQYF
CDR3nt: TGTGCCAGCAGAGAGGCTAGCGGGACGTACGAGCAGTACTTC
abundance: .
j_gene: TRBJ2-7
v_gene: TRBV6-1
d_gene: TRBD2

CDR3aa: CASRTRGLGNNEQFF
CDR3nt: TGTGCCAGCCGAACGAGAGGGCTGGGGAACAATGAGCAGTTCTTC
abundance: once
j_gene: TRBJ2-1
v_gene: TRBV25-1
d_gene: .

CDR3aa: CASSRTENTEAFF
CDR3nt: TGTGCCAGCAGCCGGACAGAGAACACTGAAGCTTTCTTT
abundance: once
j_gene: TRBJ1-1
v_gene: TRBV14
d_gene: .

CDR3aa: CASSLTGTENYEQYF
CDR3nt: TGTGCCAGCAGTTTAACTGGGACGGAGAACTACGAGCAGTACTTC
abundance: .
j_gene: TRBJ2-7
v_gene: TRBV28
d_gene: .

CDR3aa: CASSLAELGGRKLFF
CDR3nt: TGTGCCAGCAGCTTAGCGGAGTTGGGGGGGCGAAAACTGTTTTTT
abundance: .
j_gene: TRBJ1-4
v_gene: TRBV7-8
d_gene: .

CDR3aa: CASSVGQGRTEAFF
CDR3nt: TGTGCCAGCAGCGTGGGACAGGGAAGAACTGAAGCTTTCTTT
abundance: .
j_gene: TRBJ1-1
v_gene: TRBV6-6
d_gene: TRBD1

CDR3aa: CASSSGPYGYTF
CDR3nt: TGTGCCAGCAGCTCGGGACCATATGGCTACACCTTC
abundance: .
j_gene: TRBJ1-2
v_gene: TRBV11-3
d_gene: .

CDR3aa: CASSSKPSLTDTQYF
CDR3nt: TGTGCCAGCAGCTCGAAGCCTAGTCTCACAGATACGCAGTATTTT
abundance: many
j_gene: TRBJ2-3
v_gene: TRBV11-2
d_gene: .

CDR3aa: CSVEKLAGAHEQFF
CDR3nt: TGCAGCGTTGAAAAGCTAGCGGGAGCCCATGAGCAGTTCTTC
abundance: .
j_gene: TRBJ2-1
v_gene: TRBV29-1
d_gene: TRBD2

CDR3aa: CSERKSTEAFF
CDR3nt: TGCAGTGAAAGGAAGAGCACTGAAGCTTTCTTT
abundance: .
j_gene: TRBJ1-1
v_gene: TRBV20-1
d_gene: .

CDR3aa: CASRQWMNTEAFF
CDR3nt: TGTGCCAGCCGACAGTGGATGAACACTGAAGCTTTCTTT
abundance: .
j_gene: TRBJ1-1
v_gene: TRBV6-1
d_gene: .

CDR3aa: CASNLQGPNFSIYGYTF
CDR3nt: TGTGCCAGCAACCTACAGGGGCCAAACTTCTCGATCTATGGCTACACCTTC
abundance: .
j_gene: TRBJ1-2
v_gene: TRBV2
d_gene: TRBD1

CDR3aa: CASSRTGTGVHEQYF
CDR3nt: TGTGCCAGCAGCCGCACCGGGACAGGGGTCCACGAGCAGTACTTC
abundance: .
j_gene: TRBJ2-7
v_gene: TRBV28
d_gene: TRBD1

CDR3aa: CASTPGADPVGETQYF
CDR3nt: TGCGCCAGCACCCCTGGGGCGGATCCCGTCGGGGAGACCCAGTACTTC
abundance: .
j_gene: TRBJ2-5
v_gene: TRBV5-1
d_gene: .

CDR3aa: CAISRTSGTYEQYF
CDR3nt: TGTGCCATCAGTCGGACTAGCGGAACCTACGAGCAGTACTTC
abundance: few
j_gene: TRBJ2-7
v_gene: TRBV10-3
d_gene: TRBD2

CDR3aa: CASSGSDRVVEQYF
CDR3nt: TGCGCCAGCAGCGGGTCCGATCGGGTAGTCGAGCAGTACTTC
abundance: .
j_gene: TRBJ2-7
v_gene: TRBV5-1
d_gene: .

CDR3aa: CASRRPGTISTDTQYF
CDR3nt: TGTGCCAGCAGGAGACCCGGGACAATTTCGACAGATACGCAGTATTTT
abundance: .
j_gene: TRBJ2-3
v_gene: TRBV5-8
d_gene: .

CDR3aa: CACDEREGFEGQYF
CDR3nt: TGTGCCTGCGATGAGCGGGAGGGCTTTGAAGGGCAGTATTTT
abundance: .
j_gene: TRBJ2-3
v_gene: TRBV7-9
d_gene: TRBD2

CDR3aa: CASSDPGAGTTYEQYF
CDR3nt: TGCGCCAGCAGTGACCCGGGGGCGGGTACTACCTACGAGCAGTACTTC
abundance: many
j_gene: TRBJ2-7
v_gene: TRBV10-2
d_gene: .

CDR3aa: CASSQGVLSSEAFF
CDR3nt: TGCGCCAGCAGCCAAGGCGTCCTTTCGAGTGAAGCTTTCTTT
abundance: .
j_gene: TRBJ1-1
v_gene: TRBV4-1
d_gene: .

CDR3aa: CATKVATITDTQYF
CDR3nt: TGTGCCACCAAGGTAGCGACAATAACAGATACGCAGTATTTT
abundance: .
j_gene: TRBJ2-3
v_gene: TRBV2
d_gene: .

CDR3aa: CASSFTLRGRAVYEQYF
CDR3nt: TGCGCCAGCAGCTTCACCCTTCGCGGGAGGGCCGTATACGAGCAGTACTTC
abundance: few
j_gene: TRBJ2-7
v_gene: TRBV5-1
d_gene: TRBD2

CDR3aa: CASSLTETQYF
CDR3nt: TGCGCCAGCAGCTTAACGGAGACCCAGTACTTC
abundance: .
j_gene: TRBJ2-5
v_gene: TRBV5-1
d_gene: .

CDR3aa: CASSPPRNPLIRYF
CDR3nt: TGTGCCAGCTCACCACCCCGAAACCCGCTCATTCGGTACTTC
abundance: .
j_gene: TRBJ2-7
v_gene: TRBV18
d_gene: .

CDR3aa: CASSDRSSGNTIYF
CDR3nt: TGCGCCAGCTCGGACAGGTCCTCTGGAAACACCATATATTTT
abundance: many
j_gene: TRBJ1-3
v_gene: TRBV5-1
d_gene: TRBD1

CDR3aa: CASRPTNTGELFF
CDR3nt: TGTGCCAGCAGGCCAACGAACACCGGGGAGCTGTTTTTT
abundance: .
j_gene: TRBJ2-2
v_gene: TRBV28
d_gene: .